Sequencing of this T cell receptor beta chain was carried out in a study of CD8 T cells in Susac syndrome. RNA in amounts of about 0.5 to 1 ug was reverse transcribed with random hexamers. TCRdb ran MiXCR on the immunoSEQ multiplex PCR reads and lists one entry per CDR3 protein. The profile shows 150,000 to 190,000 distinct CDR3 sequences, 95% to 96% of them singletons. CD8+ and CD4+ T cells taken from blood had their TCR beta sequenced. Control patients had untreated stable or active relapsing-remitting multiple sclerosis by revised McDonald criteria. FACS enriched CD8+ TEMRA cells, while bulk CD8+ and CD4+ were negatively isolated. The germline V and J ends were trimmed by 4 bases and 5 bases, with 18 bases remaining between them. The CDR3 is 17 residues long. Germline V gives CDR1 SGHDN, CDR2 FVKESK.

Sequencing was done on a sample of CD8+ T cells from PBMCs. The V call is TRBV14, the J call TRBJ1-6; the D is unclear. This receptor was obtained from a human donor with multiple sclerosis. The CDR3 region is CASSPPGHLSHNSPLHF. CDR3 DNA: TGTGCCAGCAGCCCCCCGGGCCATTTAAGCCATAATTCACCCCTCCACTTT. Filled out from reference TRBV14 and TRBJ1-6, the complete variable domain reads EAGVTQFPSHSVIEKGQTVTLRCDPISGHDNLYWYRRVMGKEIKFLLHFVKESKQDESGMPNNRFLAERTGGTYSTLKVQPAELEDSGVYFCASSPPGHLSHNSPLHFGNGTRLTVT.